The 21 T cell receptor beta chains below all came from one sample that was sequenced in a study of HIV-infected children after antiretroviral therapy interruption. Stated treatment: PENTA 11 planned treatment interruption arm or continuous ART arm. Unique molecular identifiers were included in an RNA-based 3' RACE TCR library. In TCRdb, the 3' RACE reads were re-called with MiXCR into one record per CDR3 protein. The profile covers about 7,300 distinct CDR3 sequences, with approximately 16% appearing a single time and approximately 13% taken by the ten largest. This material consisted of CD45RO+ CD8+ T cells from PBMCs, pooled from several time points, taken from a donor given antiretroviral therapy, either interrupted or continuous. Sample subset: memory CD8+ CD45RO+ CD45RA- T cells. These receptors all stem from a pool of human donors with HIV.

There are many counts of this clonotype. The CDR3 region has the DNA TGTGCCAGCAGGCTCGGGACAGCGAACACTGAAGCTTTCTTT. Residues: CASRLGTANTEAFF. The V and J genes are TRBV12-3 or TRBV12-4 and TRBJ1-1; 7 bases match TRBD1. V dropped 6 bases and J dropped 1; count of bases not matched to a gene: 5. The CDR3 contains 14 residues.

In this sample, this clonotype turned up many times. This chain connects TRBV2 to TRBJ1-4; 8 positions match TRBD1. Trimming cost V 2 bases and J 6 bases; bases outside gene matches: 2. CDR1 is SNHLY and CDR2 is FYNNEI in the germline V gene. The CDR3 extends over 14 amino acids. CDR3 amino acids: CASSETGGDEKLFF. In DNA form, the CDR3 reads TGTGCCAGCAGTGAAACAGGGGGAGATGAAAAACTGTTTTTT.

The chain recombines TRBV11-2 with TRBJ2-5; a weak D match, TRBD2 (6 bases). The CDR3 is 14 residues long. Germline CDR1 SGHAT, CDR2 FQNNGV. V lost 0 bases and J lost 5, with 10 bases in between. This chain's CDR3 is CASSLEGGMETQYF. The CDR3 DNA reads TGTGCCAGCAGCTTAGAGGGCGGGATGGAGACCCAGTACTTC.

The CDR3 loop reads CATSRPGVVVPYEQYF. CDR3 nucleotide sequence: TGTGCCACCAGCAGACCGGGTGTTGTTGTCCCCTACGAGCAGTACTTC. V gene TRBV15 combines with J gene TRBJ2-7; D not resolved. V was cut by 2 bases and J by 2 bases, with 16 bases left in between. This CDR3 is 16 amino acids long. The germline CDR1 and CDR2 sequences are LNHNV and YYDKDF (reference sequence).

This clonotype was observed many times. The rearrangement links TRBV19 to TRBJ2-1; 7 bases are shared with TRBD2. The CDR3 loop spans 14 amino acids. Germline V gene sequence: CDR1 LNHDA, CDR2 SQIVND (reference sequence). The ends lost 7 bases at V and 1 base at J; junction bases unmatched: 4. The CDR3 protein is CASMASGSYNEQFF. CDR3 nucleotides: TGTGCCAGTATGGCTAGCGGATCCTACAATGAGCAGTTCTTC. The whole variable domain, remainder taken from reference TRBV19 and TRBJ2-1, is DGGITQSPKYLFRKEGQNVTLSCEQNLNHDAMYWYRQDPGQGLRLIYYSQIVNDFQKGDIAEGYSVSREKKESFPLTVTSAQKNPTAFYLCASMASGSYNEQFFGPGTRLTVL.

The CDR3 DNA reads TGTGCCAGCAGCTCTAGCGGGCTCCAAGAGACCCAGTACTTC. Its translation: CASSSSGLQETQYF. The chain couples TRBV5-4 to TRBJ2-5, with 8 bases aligning to TRBD2. V shed 3 bases, J shed 1 base, and the junction held 2 bases outside the gene matches. Germline CDR1 reads SGHNT; CDR2 reads YYREEE (reference sequence). The CDR3 is 14 residues long. The complete variable domain, with remaining parts taken from reference TRBV5-4 and TRBJ2-5, reads ETGVTQSPTHLIKTRGQQVTLRCSSQSGHNTVSWYQQALGQGPQFIFQYYREEENGRGNFPPRFSGLQFPNYSSELNVNALELDDSALYLCASSSSGLQETQYFGPGTRLLVL.

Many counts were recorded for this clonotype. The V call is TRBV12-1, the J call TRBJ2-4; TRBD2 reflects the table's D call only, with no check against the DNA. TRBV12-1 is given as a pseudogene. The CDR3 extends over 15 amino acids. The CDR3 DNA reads TGTGCCAGCAGCTTGGCTCTAGTCACCAAAAACATTCAGTACTTC. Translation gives CASSLALVTKNIQYF.

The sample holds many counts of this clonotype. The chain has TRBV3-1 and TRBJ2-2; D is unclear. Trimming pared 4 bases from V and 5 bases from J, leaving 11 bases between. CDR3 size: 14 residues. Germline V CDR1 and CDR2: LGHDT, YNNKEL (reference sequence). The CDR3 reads CASSLSPITGELFF. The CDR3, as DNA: TGTGCCAGCAGCCTGTCTCCGATAACCGGGGAGCTGTTTTTT.

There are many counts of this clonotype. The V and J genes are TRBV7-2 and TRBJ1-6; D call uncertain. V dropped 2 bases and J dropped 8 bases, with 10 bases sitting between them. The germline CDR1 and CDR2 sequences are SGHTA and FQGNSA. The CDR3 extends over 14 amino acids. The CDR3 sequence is CASSLMGMDSPLHF. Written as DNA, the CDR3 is TGTGCCAGCAGCTTAATGGGGATGGATTCACCCCTCCACTTT.

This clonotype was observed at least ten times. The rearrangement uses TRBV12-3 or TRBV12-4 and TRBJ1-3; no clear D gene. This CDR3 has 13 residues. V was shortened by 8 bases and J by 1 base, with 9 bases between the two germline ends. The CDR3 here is CASVPTSGNTIYF. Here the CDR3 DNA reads TGTGCCAGCGTACCTACTTCTGGAAACACCATATATTTT.

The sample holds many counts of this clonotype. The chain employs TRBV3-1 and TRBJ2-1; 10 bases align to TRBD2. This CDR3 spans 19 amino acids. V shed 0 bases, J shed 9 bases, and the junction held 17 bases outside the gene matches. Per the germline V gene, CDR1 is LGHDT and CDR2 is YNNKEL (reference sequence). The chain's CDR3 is CASSQDMSGRARAYGEQFF. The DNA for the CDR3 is TGTGCCAGCAGCCAAGATATGAGCGGGAGGGCCAGGGCGTATGGTGAGCAGTTCTTC.

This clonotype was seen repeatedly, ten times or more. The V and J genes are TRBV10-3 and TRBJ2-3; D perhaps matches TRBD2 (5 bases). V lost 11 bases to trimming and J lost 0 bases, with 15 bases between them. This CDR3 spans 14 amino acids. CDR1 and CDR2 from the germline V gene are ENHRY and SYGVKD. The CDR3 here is CAFSQSGSTDTQYF. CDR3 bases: TGTGCCTTCTCCCAGAGCGGAAGCACAGATACGCAGTATTTT.

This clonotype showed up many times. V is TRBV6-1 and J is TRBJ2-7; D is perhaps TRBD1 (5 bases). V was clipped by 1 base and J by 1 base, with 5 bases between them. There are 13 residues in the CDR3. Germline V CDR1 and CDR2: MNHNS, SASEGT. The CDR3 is CASSEEGSYEQYF. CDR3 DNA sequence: TGTGCCAGCAGTGAAGAGGGGTCCTACGAGCAGTACTTC.

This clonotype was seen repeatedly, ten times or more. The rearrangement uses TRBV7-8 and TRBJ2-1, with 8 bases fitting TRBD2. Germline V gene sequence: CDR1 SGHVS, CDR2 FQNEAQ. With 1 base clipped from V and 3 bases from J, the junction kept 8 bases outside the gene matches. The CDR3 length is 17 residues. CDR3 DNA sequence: TGTGCCAGCAGCTTAGTACAAGCGGGAGTTTTCTACAATGAGCAGTTCTTC. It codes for CASSLVQAGVFYNEQFF.

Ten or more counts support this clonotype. CDR3 residues: CASSQSTASGRESGELFF. DNA of the CDR3: TGCGCCAGCAGTCAATCGACGGCTAGCGGGAGAGAGAGCGGGGAGCTGTTTTTT. The V call is TRBV23-1, the J call TRBJ2-2, with 10 bases identical to TRBD2. TRBV23-1 belongs to the ORF category, with a function that is uncertain. This CDR3 comprises 18 residues. The V and J ends lost 0 bases and 7 bases, in that order; junction bases with no gene match: 11.

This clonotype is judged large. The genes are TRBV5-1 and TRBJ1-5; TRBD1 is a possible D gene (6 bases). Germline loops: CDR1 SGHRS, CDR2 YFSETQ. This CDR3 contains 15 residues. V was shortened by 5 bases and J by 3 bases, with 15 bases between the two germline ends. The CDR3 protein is CASRLGAEVNQPQHF. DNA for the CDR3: TGCGCCAGCAGACTGGGGGCGGAGGTCAATCAGCCCCAGCATTTT.

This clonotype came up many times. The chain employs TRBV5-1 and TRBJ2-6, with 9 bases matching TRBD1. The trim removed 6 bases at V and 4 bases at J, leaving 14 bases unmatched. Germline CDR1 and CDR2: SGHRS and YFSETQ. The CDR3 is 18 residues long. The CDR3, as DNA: TGCGCCAGCACTTTTGGGACAGGGCAAGGGTTGGGGGCCAACGTCCTGACTTTC. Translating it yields CASTFGTGQGLGANVLTF.

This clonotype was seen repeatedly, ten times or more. The CDR3 DNA is TGTGCCAGCAGCCCGGGACCCATTAGCAATCAGCCCCAGCATTTT. As protein: CASSPGPISNQPQHF. The rearrangement links TRBV6-8 to TRBJ1-5, with a tentative D call TRBD1 (5 bases). The CDR3 has 15 residues. Per the germline V gene, CDR1 is MNHGY and CDR2 is SAAAGT. Trimming removed 6 bases at V and 0 bases at J, with 12 bases between.

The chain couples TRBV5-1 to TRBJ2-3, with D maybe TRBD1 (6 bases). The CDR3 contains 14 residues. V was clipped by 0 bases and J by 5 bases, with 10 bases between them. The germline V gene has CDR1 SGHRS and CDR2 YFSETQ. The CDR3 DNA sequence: TGCGCCAGCAGCTTGGAGGCAGGGGTAGATACGCAGTATTTT. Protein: CASSLEAGVDTQYF.

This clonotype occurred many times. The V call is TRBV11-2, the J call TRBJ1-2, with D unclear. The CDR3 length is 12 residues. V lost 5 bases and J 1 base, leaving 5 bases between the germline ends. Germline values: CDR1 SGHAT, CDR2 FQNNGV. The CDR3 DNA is TGTGCCAGCAGCCATGGTAACTATGGCTACACCTTC. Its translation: CASSHGNYGYTF.

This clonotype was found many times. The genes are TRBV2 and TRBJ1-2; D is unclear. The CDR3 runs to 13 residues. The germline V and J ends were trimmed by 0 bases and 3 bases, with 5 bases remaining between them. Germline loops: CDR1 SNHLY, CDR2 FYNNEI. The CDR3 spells CASSEAPDYGYTF. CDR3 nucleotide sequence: TGTGCCAGCAGTGAAGCGCCAGACTATGGCTACACCTTC.